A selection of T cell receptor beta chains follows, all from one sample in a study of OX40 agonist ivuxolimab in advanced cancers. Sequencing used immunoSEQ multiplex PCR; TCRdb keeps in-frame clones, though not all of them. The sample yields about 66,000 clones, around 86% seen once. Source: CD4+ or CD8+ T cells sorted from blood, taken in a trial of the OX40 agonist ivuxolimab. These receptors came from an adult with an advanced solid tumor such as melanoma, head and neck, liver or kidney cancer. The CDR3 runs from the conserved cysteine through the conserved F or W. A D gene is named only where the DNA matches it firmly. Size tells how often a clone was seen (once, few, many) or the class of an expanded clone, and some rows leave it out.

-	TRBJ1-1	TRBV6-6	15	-	CASSYAGRRNTEAFF	TGTGCCAGCAGTTACGCTGGCCGCCGGAACACTGAAGCTTTCTTT
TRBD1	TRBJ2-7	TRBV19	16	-	CASSRTGDRGFYEQYF	TGTGCCAGTAGTCGTACTGGGGACAGGGGTTTCTACGAGCAGTACTTC
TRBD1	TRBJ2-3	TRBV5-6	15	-	CASSRRTGGQDTQYF	TGTGCCAGCAGCCGCAGGACAGGGGGCCAAGATACGCAGTATTTT
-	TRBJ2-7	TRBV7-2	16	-	CASSLDLEAGGYEQYF	TGTGCCAGCAGCTTAGACCTGGAGGCTGGAGGCTACGAGCAGTACTTC
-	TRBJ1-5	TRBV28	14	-	CASSFAQSNQPQHF	TGTGCCAGCAGTTTCGCACAAAGCAATCAGCCCCAGCATTTT
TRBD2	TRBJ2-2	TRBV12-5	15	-	CASGPLAGGGGELFF	TGTGCTAGTGGTCCACTAGCGGGGGGAGGCGGGGAGCTGTTTTTT
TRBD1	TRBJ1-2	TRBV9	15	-	CASSVEEGAGYGYTF	TGTGCCAGCAGCGTAGAGGAGGGGGCGGGCTATGGCTACACCTTC
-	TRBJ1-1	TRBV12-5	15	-	CASGPPRQRNTEAFF	TGTGCTAGTGGTCCACCTAGACAGAGGAACACTGAAGCTTTCTTT
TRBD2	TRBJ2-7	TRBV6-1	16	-	CASSEDRLADSYEQYF	TGTGCCAGCAGTGAAGATAGACTAGCCGATTCCTACGAGCAGTACTTC
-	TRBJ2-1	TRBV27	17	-	CASSLSAFRSSYNEQFF	TGTGCCAGCAGTTTATCGGCTTTCCGAAGCTCCTACAATGAGCAGTTCTTC
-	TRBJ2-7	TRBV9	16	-	CASSVGPGQGAYEQYF	TGTGCCAGCAGCGTAGGTCCAGGGCAGGGCGCCTACGAGCAGTACTTC
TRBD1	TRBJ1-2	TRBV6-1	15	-	CASSTGTGGEYGYTF	TGTGCCAGCAGTACCGGGACAGGGGGGGAGTATGGCTACACCTTC
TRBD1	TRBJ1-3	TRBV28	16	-	CASHGQAWGSGNTIYF	TGTGCCAGCCACGGACAGGCGTGGGGCTCTGGAAACACCATATATTTT
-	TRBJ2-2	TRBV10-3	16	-	CAISESLRGNTGELFF	TGTGCCATCAGTGAGTCCCTACGGGGAAACACCGGGGAGCTGTTTTTT
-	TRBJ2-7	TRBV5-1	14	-	CASSLDRATYEQYF	TGCGCCAGCAGCTTGGACAGGGCCACCTACGAGCAGTACTTC
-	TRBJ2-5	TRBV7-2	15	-	CASSLLAMGQETQYF	TGTGCCAGCAGCTTACTCGCGATGGGCCAAGAGACCCAGTACTTC
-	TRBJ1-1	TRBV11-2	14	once	CASSTQLEGAEAFF	TGTGCCAGCAGCACACAGCTTGAAGGCGCTGAAGCTTTCTTT
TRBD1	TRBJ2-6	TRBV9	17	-	CASSGPGTGSGANVLTF	TGTGCCAGCAGCGGTCCCGGGACAGGGTCCGGGGCCAACGTCCTGACTTTC
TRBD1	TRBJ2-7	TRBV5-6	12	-	CASRTSGGEQYF	TGTGCCAGCAGAACGTCAGGGGGCGAGCAGTACTTC
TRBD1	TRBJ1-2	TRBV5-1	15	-	CASSLDSRGPYGYTF	TGCGCCAGCAGCCTAGATTCCAGGGGGCCTTATGGCTACACCTTC
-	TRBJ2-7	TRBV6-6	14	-	CASSYRRSSYEQYF	TGTGCCAGCAGTTATAGACGAAGCTCCTACGAGCAGTACTTC
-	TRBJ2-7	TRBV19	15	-	CASSIGRGGLLEQYF	TGTGCCAGTAGTATAGGCCGAGGGGGTTTACTCGAGCAGTACTTC
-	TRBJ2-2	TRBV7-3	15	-	CASSSRRGAVGELFF	TGTGCCAGCAGCTCACGTAGGGGGGCGGTCGGGGAGCTGTTTTTT
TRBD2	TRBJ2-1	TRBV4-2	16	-	CASSERLAGAYNEQFF	TGTGCCAGCAGCGAACGACTAGCGGGGGCCTACAATGAGCAGTTCTTC
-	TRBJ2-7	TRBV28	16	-	CASSPPRSSRVVEQYF	TGTGCCAGCAGTCCGCCCCGAAGCAGCAGGGTTGTCGAGCAGTACTTC
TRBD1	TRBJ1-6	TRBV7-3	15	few	CASSWGQPDNSPLHF	TGTGCCAGCAGCTGGGGACAGCCGGATAATTCACCCCTCCACTTT
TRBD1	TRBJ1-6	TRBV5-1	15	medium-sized	CASSLGGQGNSPLHF	TGCGCCAGCAGCTTGGGGGGACAGGGGAATTCACCCCTCCACTTT
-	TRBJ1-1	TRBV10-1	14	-	CASSAGSGGAEAFF	TGCGCCAGCAGTGCAGGGAGTGGAGGCGCTGAAGCTTTCTTT
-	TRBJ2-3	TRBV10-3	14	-	CAISNTEGTDTQYF	TGTGCCATCAGTAACACCGAAGGCACAGATACGCAGTATTTT
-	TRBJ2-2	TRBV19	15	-	CASSSGQTFTGELFF	TGTGCCAGTAGTTCAGGACAGACGTTCACCGGGGAGCTGTTTTTT
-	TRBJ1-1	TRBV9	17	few	CASSVAPHGLMNTEAFF	TGTGCCAGCAGCGTAGCTCCCCACGGACTAATGAACACTGAAGCTTTCTTT
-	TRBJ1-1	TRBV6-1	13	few	CASNPGLNTEAFF	TGTGCCAGCAACCCGGGGCTGAACACTGAAGCTTTCTTT